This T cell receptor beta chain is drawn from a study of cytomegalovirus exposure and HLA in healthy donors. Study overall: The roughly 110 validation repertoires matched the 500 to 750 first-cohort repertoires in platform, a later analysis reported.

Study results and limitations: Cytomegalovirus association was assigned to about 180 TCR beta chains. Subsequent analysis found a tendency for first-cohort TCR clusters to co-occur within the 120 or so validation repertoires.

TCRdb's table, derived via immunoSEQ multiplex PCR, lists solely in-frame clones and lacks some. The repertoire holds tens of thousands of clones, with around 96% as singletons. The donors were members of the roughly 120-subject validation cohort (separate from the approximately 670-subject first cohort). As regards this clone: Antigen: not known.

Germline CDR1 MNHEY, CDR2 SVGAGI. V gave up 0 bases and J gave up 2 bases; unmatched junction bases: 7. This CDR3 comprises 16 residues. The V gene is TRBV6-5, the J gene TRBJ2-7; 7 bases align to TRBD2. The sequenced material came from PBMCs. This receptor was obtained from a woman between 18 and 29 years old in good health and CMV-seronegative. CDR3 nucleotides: TGTGCCAGCAGTTACTCAAGTGGGAGGGTTCCCTACGAGCAGTACTTC. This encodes CASSYSSGRVPYEQYF.